One and the same sample provided the 13 T cell receptor beta chains below, sequenced in a study of blood T cell repertoires in COVID-19. Sequencing used immunoSEQ multiplex PCR; TCRdb keeps in-frame clones, though not all of them. The top ten hold 12% of the sample, which has tens of thousands of clones, roughly 90% seen once. Sequencing input: peripheral blood. The source of these receptors is a human donor in a cohort sampled during active COVID-19.

The rearrangement joins TRBV12-3 or TRBV12-4 to TRBJ2-7, with 7 bases matching TRBD1. J was trimmed by 6 bases and V by 6 bases; bases with no gene match: 5. This CDR3 has 12 amino acids. CDR3 DNA: TGTGCCAGCAGCCGCCACAGGGGCGAGCAGTACTTC. This gives the protein CASSRHRGEQYF.

This chain connects TRBV11-2 to TRBJ2-3; D call uncertain. Trimming took 5 bases from V and 8 from J, leaving 8 bases between them. The CDR3 has 11 residues. Germline CDR1 SGHAT, CDR2 FQNNGV. CDR3 sequence: CASSPSFTQYF. The CDR3 coding sequence is TGTGCCAGCAGCCCGTCTTTTACGCAGTATTTT.

The V and J genes are TRBV6-5 and TRBJ1-1; 7 bases are a match to TRBD1. This CDR3 contains 13 residues. Germline V gives CDR1 MNHEY, CDR2 SVGAGI. V gave up 7 bases and J gave up 2 bases; unmatched junction bases: 4. The CDR3 region has the DNA TGTGCCAGCACGGGACAGATCAACACTGAAGCTTTCTTT. Protein: CASTGQINTEAFF.

This clone was counted only a few times. The rearrangement uses TRBV7-2 and TRBJ2-5; 7 bases align to TRBD1. Per germline, CDR1 SGHTA and CDR2 FQGNSA. J lost 0 bases, V lost 3 bases, and 1 base had no gene match. The CDR3 runs to 14 residues. The CDR3 DNA follows: TGTGCCAGCAGCTTCGGGACAGACCAAGAGACCCAGTACTTC. Amino acid sequence: CASSFGTDQETQYF.

The genes are TRBV5-5 and TRBJ2-3; D possibly corresponds to TRBD2 (5 bases). Deletions cut 4 bases from V and 3 bases from J, with 12 bases between. Germline assignment: CDR1 SGHKS and CDR2 YYEKEE (reference sequence). The CDR3 contains 14 residues. The chain's CDR3 is CASSLGLSTDTQYF. The CDR3 coding sequence is TGTGCCAGCAGCCTAGGACTGTCTACAGATACGCAGTATTTT. The variable domain in full, with the rest retrieved from reference TRBV5-5 and TRBJ2-3, is DAGVTQSPTHLIKTRGQQVTLRCSPISGHKSVSWYQQVLGQGPQFIFQYYEKEERGRGNFPDRFSARQFPNYSSELNVNALLLGDSALYLCASSLGLSTDTQYFGPGTRLTVL.

A single count supports this clone. The chain couples TRBV19 to TRBJ1-4, with a possible D match to TRBD1 (6 bases). Per germline, CDR1 LNHDA and CDR2 SQIVND (reference sequence). V shed 5 bases and J shed 8 bases, with 15 bases lying between them. This CDR3 has 14 residues. The CDR3 region is CASSPPGQREKLFF. CDR3 coding DNA: TGTGCCAGTAGTCCTCCGGGACAAAGGGAAAAACTGTTTTTT. The whole variable domain, remainder taken from reference TRBV19 and TRBJ1-4, is DGGITQSPKYLFRKEGQNVTLSCEQNLNHDAMYWYRQDPGQGLRLIYYSQIVNDFQKGDIAEGYSVSREKKESFPLTVTSAQKNPTAFYLCASSPPGQREKLFFGSGTQLSVL.

J is TRBJ2-5 and V is TRBV14; 7 bases align to TRBD1. This CDR3 region has 13 residues. V shed 4 bases, J shed 5 bases, and the junction held 4 bases outside the gene matches. In germline, CDR1 is SGHDN, CDR2 FVKESK. This CDR3 is CASSPGQLETQYF. The CDR3 DNA sequence: TGTGCCAGCAGCCCGGGACAGCTCGAGACCCAGTACTTC.

The chain recombines TRBV18 with TRBJ2-5; TRBD1 is a possible D gene (6 bases). V lost 4 bases and J 5 bases, leaving 17 bases between the germline ends. The germline V gene encodes CDR1 KGHSH and CDR2 LQKENI. The CDR3 length is 15 residues. The CDR3 loop is CASSQGAGVAETQYF. The CDR3 nucleotides are TGTGCCAGCTCACAAGGAGCAGGGGTGGCGGAGACCCAGTACTTC.

The rearrangement uses TRBV3-1 (or the pseudogene TRBV3-2) and TRBJ1-2, with D maybe TRBD1 (5 bases). Per germline, CDR1 LGHDT and CDR2 YNNKEL (reference sequence). Trimming removed 2 bases at V and 7 bases at J, with 17 bases between. CDR3 size: 15 residues. CDR3 DNA sequence: TGTGCCAGCAGCCAACAGGCCCAGGGAAGCTCTGGCTACACCTTC. Its translation is CASSQQAQGSSGYTF.

The rearrangement links TRBV6-2 or TRBV6-3 to TRBJ1-2; D is uncertain. Trimming cost V 6 bases and J 6 bases, with 20 bases left between them. The germline V gene encodes CDR1 MNHEY and CDR2 SVGEGT. CDR3 length: 15 residues. The CDR3 DNA reads TGTGCCAGCAGCCCCGGACGGGTGGGCGGGAATGGCTACACCTTC. Residues: CASSPGRVGGNGYTF.

The DNA of the CDR3 is TGCGCCAGCAGCCCACTGGGGCAGGGGGCGAGCGGGGAGCTGTTTTTT. Its protein is CASSPLGQGASGELFF. The chain has TRBV4-1 and TRBJ2-2; 8 bases match TRBD1. Germline CDR1 MGHRA, CDR2 YSYEKL. The ends lost 4 bases at V and 7 bases at J; junction bases unmatched: 11. This CDR3 spans 16 amino acids.

The chain combines TRBV19 with TRBJ2-1, with no clear D. Looked up from germline, CDR1 is LNHDA and CDR2 is SQIVND (reference sequence). V was shortened by 7 bases and J by 3 bases, with 16 bases between the two germline ends. The CDR3 runs 15 residues. The CDR3 region has the DNA TGTGCCAGTACCCCTACTTCCTTCATCTACAATGAGCAGTTCTTC. Protein: CASTPTSFIYNEQFF.

This chain links TRBV28 with TRBJ2-3, with D tentatively TRBD1 (6 bases). The CDR3 has 15 amino acids. Germline lookup yields CDR1 MDHEN and CDR2 SYDVKM. Trimming removed 6 bases from V and 0 bases from J, with 13 bases in between. The CDR3, as DNA: TGTGCCAGCAGCCACGGGACACTAAGCACAGATACGCAGTATTTT. This codes for CASSHGTLSTDTQYF. Full variable domain (remainder filled in from reference TRBV28 and TRBJ2-3): DVKVTQSSRYLVKRTGEKVFLECVQDMDHENMFWYRQDPGLGLRLIYFSYDVKMKEKGDIPEGYSVSREKKERFSLILESASTNQTSMYLCASSHGTLSTDTQYFGPGTRLTVL.